These 4 T cell receptor beta chains originate from one sample sequenced in a study of molecular identifiers for immune sequencing clone quantification. In TCRdb, the PCR reads were re-called with MiXCR into one record per CDR3 protein. The sample has about 510,000 distinct CDR3 sequences, roughly 25% seen once; the top ten hold approximately 0.76%. Sequencing used naive CD8+ T cells from blood, with Jurkat cell RNA spiked in. The subset denotes: FACS-sorted CD8+CD4-CCR7+CD45RA+ naive T cells. Every receptor here comes from a human donor in good health. Some libraries in this study had Jurkat cell RNA spiked in.

V usage is TRBV4-3 and J usage is TRBJ2-4; D is unclear. V was shortened by 3 bases and J by 10 bases, with 13 bases between the two germline ends. The germline gives CDR1 LGHNA, CDR2 YSLEER. The length of the CDR3 is 13 residues. The CDR3 loop is CASSQCRLEIQYF. As DNA, the CDR3 is TGCGCCAGCAGCCAGTGCAGGTTAGAGATTCAGTACTTC.

This clonotype occurred a few times. The chain couples TRBV6-5 to TRBJ2-3; D remains unclear. This CDR3 has 13 residues. Between the trimmed V and J ends, which lost 0 bases and 4 bases, there was a span of 5 bases. From germline, CDR1 is MNHEY and CDR2 SVGAGI. CDR3 nucleotides: TGTGCCAGCAGTTACTCTCTAGCAGATACGCAGTATTTT. It encodes CASSYSLADTQYF.

The rearrangement joins TRBV7-2 to TRBJ2-2, with TRBD2 matching over 12 bases. Trimming removed 5 bases from V and 6 bases from J; junction bases left unmatched: 7. Per the germline V gene, CDR1 is SGHTA and CDR2 is FQGNSA. The CDR3 has 16 amino acids. The CDR3 DNA reads TGTGCCAGCAGCGCCGGACTAGCGGGACTCGCCGGGGAGCTGTTTTTT. Translating it yields CASSAGLAGLAGELFF.

The gene calls are TRBV7-9 and TRBJ2-7, with unresolved D. Germline V gives CDR1 SEHNR, CDR2 FQNEAQ (reference sequence). V lost 5 bases and J lost 2, with 7 bases in between. CDR3 size: 12 residues. CDR3 in amino acids: CASSPDPYEQYF. In DNA, the CDR3 is TGTGCCAGCAGCCCCGACCCCTACGAGCAGTACTTC.